The 19 T cell receptor beta chains in this list originate from one sample, sequenced in a study of human T cells and chemical hapten exposure. This sample's time point: healthy volunteer bleed at 6 weeks. Someone pulled total RNA out of unfractionated whole blood. TCRdb reanalysed the RACE reads using MiXCR and keeps one entry per CDR3 protein. The profile shows more than 75,000 distinct CDR3 sequences, roughly 8.7% of them singletons. The sequenced sample consisted of whole blood. Every receptor here comes from a male donor in good health. Some clones in this sample may be carry-over from other donors' samples.

This clonotype has more than one count but fewer than ten. V and J are TRBV9 and TRBJ2-3, with D tentatively TRBD2 (5 bases). There are 16 residues in the CDR3. CDR1 is SGDLS, CDR2 YYNGEE, per germline. The V end lost 4 bases, the J end lost 6 bases, and 21 bases lay between the germline ends. CDR3 in amino acids: CASSIRGGSTGDTQYF. CDR3 DNA sequence: TGTGCCAGCAGCATCCGCGGAGGCTCGACGGGGGATACGCAGTATTTT.

This clonotype has just a few counts. The V and J genes are TRBV12-3 or TRBV12-4 and TRBJ1-5, with TRBD1 identical over 11 bases. J was trimmed by 7 bases and V by 1 base; bases with no gene match: 3. The CDR3 covers 15 residues. Written as DNA, the CDR3 is TGTGCCAGCAGTTTAGGGACAGGGGGCGGACAGCCCCAGCATTTT. Translation gives CASSLGTGGGQPQHF.

This clonotype has at least ten counts. This chain connects TRBV6-2 or TRBV6-3 to TRBJ1-2; 8 positions match TRBD1. The V gene end was trimmed by 8 bases and the J gene end by 2 bases; junction bases not matched to a gene: 13. This CDR3 spans 16 amino acids. Looked up from germline, CDR1 is MNHEY and CDR2 is SVGEGT. Here the CDR3 reads CASLNGQGMENYGYTF. The CDR3 DNA reads TGTGCCAGCCTCAATGGACAGGGTATGGAGAACTATGGCTACACCTTC.

J is TRBJ2-4 and V is TRBV5-1; TRBD1 might be the D (6 bases). V shed 4 bases and J shed 5 bases, with 16 bases lying between them. Germline V gene sequence: CDR1 SGHRS, CDR2 YFSETQ. The CDR3 runs to 15 residues. CDR3 DNA: TGCGCCAGCAGCCCGTATGGGGCAGGGGAAAACATTCAGTACTTC. It translates to CASSPYGAGENIQYF.

This clonotype has more than one count but fewer than ten. The gene calls are TRBV7-9 and TRBJ1-1; 8 bases are shared with TRBD1. Germline assignment: CDR1 SEHNR and CDR2 FQNEAQ (reference sequence). Unmatched junction bases numbered 3, after V lost 1 base and J lost 11 bases. The CDR3 sequence is 12 residues long. This CDR3 reads CASSLGDRSAFF. Here the CDR3 DNA reads TGTGCCAGCAGCTTAGGGGACAGGTCTGCTTTCTTT. The variable domain in full, with the rest retrieved from reference TRBV7-9 and TRBJ1-1, is DTGVSQNPRHKITKRGQNVTFRCDPISEHNRLYWYRQTLGQGPEFLTYFQNEAQLEKSRLLSDRFSAERPKGSFSTLEIQRTEQGDSAMYLCASSLGDRSAFFGQGTRLTVV.

V gene TRBV11-2 combines with J gene TRBJ1-1; D not resolved. V lost 5 bases and J lost 0, with 7 bases in between. Looked up from germline, CDR1 is SGHAT and CDR2 is FQNNGV. The CDR3 is 13 residues long. CDR3 bases: TGTGCCAGCAGCCCCCTGCTGAACACTGAAGCTTTCTTT. Its translation is CASSPLLNTEAFF.

This clonotype occurred a few times. The CDR3 nucleotides read TGTGCCAGCAGCCAAGAAGAGGCAGGGTACGATACGCAGTATTTT. Translating it yields CASSQEEAGYDTQYF. The chain employs TRBV4-2 and TRBJ2-3; D might be TRBD1 (5 bases). CDR3 length: 15 amino acids. In germline, CDR1 is LGHNA, CDR2 YNFKEQ. V was trimmed by 0 bases and J by 6 bases, leaving 13 bases between them.

In this sample, this clonotype turned up a few times. CDR3 coding DNA: TGTGCCAGCAGCTTAGAAGGAAATGGCTACACCTTC. Amino acid sequence: CASSLEGNGYTF. The chain is built from TRBV11-2 and TRBJ1-2; no clear D gene. This CDR3 contains 12 residues. V was clipped by 0 bases and J by 6 bases, with 5 bases between them. Germline assignment: CDR1 SGHAT and CDR2 FQNNGV.

The chain recombines TRBV12-3 or TRBV12-4 with TRBJ2-7; 8 bases are a match to TRBD1. This CDR3 comprises 15 residues. V lost 5 bases, J lost 2 bases, and 8 bases stayed unmatched. The CDR3 loop is CASSPSGTGAYEQYF. The CDR3 DNA follows: TGTGCCAGCAGTCCATCCGGGACAGGCGCCTACGAGCAGTACTTC.

This clonotype turned up a few times. This sequence joins TRBV7-9 and TRBJ2-2; 9 bases are a match to TRBD1. Germline V gene lookup returns CDR1 SEHNR and CDR2 FQNEAQ (reference sequence). J was trimmed by 1 base and V by 8 bases; bases with no gene match: 8. The CDR3 extends over 16 amino acids. CDR3 in amino acids: CASAPGQGVNTGELFF. CDR3 nucleotides: TGTGCCAGCGCCCCGGGACAGGGAGTGAACACCGGGGAGCTGTTTTTT.

Only a few counts were recorded for this clonotype. The chain is built from TRBV4-1 and TRBJ1-6; D perhaps matches TRBD1 (5 bases). The V and J ends lost 0 bases and 6 bases respectively, with 15 bases between them. The CDR3 runs 17 residues. Germline-derived CDR1 and CDR2 are MGHRA and YSYEKL. CDR3 loop: CASSQDLLKGLNSPLHF. Written as DNA, the CDR3 is TGCGCCAGCAGCCAAGATCTGCTCAAGGGACTTAATTCACCCCTCCACTTT.

This clonotype was seen more than once but under ten times. The gene calls are TRBV5-1 and TRBJ1-5, with 7 bases identical to TRBD1. The CDR3 is 15 residues long. The germline V gene encodes CDR1 SGHRS and CDR2 YFSETQ. J gave up 3 bases and V 0 bases, and 3 bases lay outside the gene matches. The CDR3 loop reads CASSLEGGPNQPQHF. CDR3 in DNA: TGCGCCAGCAGCTTGGAAGGGGGCCCCAATCAGCCCCAGCATTTT. Drawing the rest from reference TRBV5-1 and TRBJ1-5, the complete variable domain is KAGVTQTPRYLIKTRGQQVTLSCSPISGHRSVSWYQQTPGQGLQFLFEYFSETQRNKGNFPGRFSGRQFSNSRSEMNVSTLELGDSALYLCASSLEGGPNQPQHFGDGTRLSIL.

This chain joins TRBV7-9 and TRBJ2-3; 7 nucleotides align to TRBD1. Unmatched junction bases numbered 7, after V lost 5 bases and J lost 2 bases. The germline V gene has CDR1 SEHNR and CDR2 FQNEAQ (reference sequence). The CDR3 length is 15 residues. CDR3 sequence (DNA): TGTGCCAGCAGCCTGAGGGACAGTTACACAGATACGCAGTATTTT. Translation gives CASSLRDSYTDTQYF.

J is TRBJ1-2 and V is TRBV18, with 7 bases matching TRBD1. From germline, CDR1 is KGHSH and CDR2 LQKENI. Trimming removed 2 bases from V and 5 bases from J; junction bases left unmatched: 5. This CDR3 is built from 14 residues. CDR3 bases: TGTGCCAGCTCACCAACAGGGGACAAATATGGCTACACCTTC. It is translated as CASSPTGDKYGYTF. Based on the CDR3 plus reference TRBV18 and TRBJ1-2, the full variable domain is NAGVMQNPRHLVRRRGQEARLRCSPMKGHSHVYWYRQLPEEGLKFMVYLQKENIIDESGMPKERFSAEFPKEGPSILRIQQVVRGDSAAYFCASSPTGDKYGYTFGSGTRLTVV.

In its sample, this clonotype was seen a few times. The rearrangement links TRBV6-6 to TRBJ1-6; a weak D match, TRBD1 (6 bases). The CDR3 runs to 14 residues. Trimming cost V 6 bases and J 5 bases, with 11 bases left between them. Germline V gene sequence: CDR1 MNHNY, CDR2 SVGAGI (reference sequence). The CDR3 DNA is TGTGCCAGCAGCAGGACAGCTAATAATTCACCCCTCCACTTT. Translation gives CASSRTANNSPLHF.

This clonotype was observed a few times. The CDR3 loop reads CASSLMSVNTEAFF. The CDR3 DNA reads TGTGCCAGCAGTTTAATGTCGGTGAACACTGAAGCTTTCTTT. This chain uses TRBV12-3 or TRBV12-4 with TRBJ1-1; unclear D gene. V was cut by 2 bases and J by 0 bases, with 7 bases left in between. CDR3 size: 14 residues.

This clonotype has a handful of counts. This chain joins TRBV30 and TRBJ2-7; 10 positions match TRBD2. After removal of 3 bases from V and 4 bases from J, the junction contained 3 bases not matched to a gene. Germline assignment: CDR1 GTSNPN and CDR2 SVGIG (reference sequence). The CDR3 is made up of 13 amino acids. The chain's CDR3 is CAWSALAGYEQYF. CDR3 nucleotide sequence: TGTGCCTGGAGCGCACTAGCGGGGTACGAGCAGTACTTC.

V and J are TRBV27 and TRBJ1-1, with D hard to call. The V and J ends lost 8 bases and 0 bases respectively, with 10 bases between them. CDR3 length: 13 residues. Germline values: CDR1 MNHEY, CDR2 SMNVEV (reference sequence). CDR3 nucleotide sequence: TGTGCCAGCCGAGGGAATTTGAACACTGAAGCTTTCTTT. Encoded protein: CASRGNLNTEAFF.

This rearrangement joins TRBV4-2 to TRBJ2-1; unclear D gene. This CDR3 spans 14 amino acids. Trimming stripped 1 base from V and 13 bases from J, with 17 bases between. CDR1 is LGHNA, CDR2 YNFKEQ, per germline. CDR3 protein: CASSQGAQPALQFF. The CDR3 nucleotides are TGTGCCAGCAGCCAAGGGGCCCAACCCGCACTCCAGTTCTTC.